This TCR beta chain stems from a study of T cell responses to AZD1222 COVID-19 vaccine. The V end was cut by 4 bases, the J end by 3 bases, with 11 bases between. CDR1 is SGHKS and CDR2 is YYEKEE in the germline V gene (reference sequence). This CDR3 has 14 amino acids. Broader study findings: Scientists sampled the repertoires only once the peak T cell response had passed.

Method: immunoSEQ multiplex PCR; TCRdb's copy keeps in-frame clones and lacks some. Of around 99,000 clones listed, approximately 93% are singletons. On this clone: Its antigen is unknown.

Sequencing used peripheral blood, obtained 28 days after the second AZD1222 dose. The clonotype originates from an adult who received the AZD1222 COVID-19 vaccine. This rearrangement joins TRBV5-5 to TRBJ1-5; a possible D gene is TRBD1 (6 bases). The CDR3 nucleotides read TGTGCCAGCAGCCCAGGACAGATCAATCAGCCCCAGCATTTT. Amino acid sequence: CASSPGQINQPQHF.